Each of the 18 T cell receptor beta chains below was sequenced from the same sample in a study of T-cell reconstitution after alpha-beta-depleted transplantation in children. Unique molecular identifiers were incorporated when the TCRbeta library was constructed. Each CDR3 protein is one row after TCRdb ran MiXCR on the PCR reads. Among more than 550,000 distinct CDR3 sequences listed, roughly a tenth were seen once. Source: PBMCs from the stem cell graft donor, taken from the stem cell graft. The receptors were sampled from a human donor who donated a stem cell graft to a child with acute myeloid leukemia.

This chain joins TRBV5-1 and TRBJ2-7, with no clear D. The germline V and J ends were trimmed by 6 bases and 1 base, with 11 bases remaining between them. CDR3 length: 13 amino acids. Germline V lookup: CDR1 SGHRS, CDR2 YFSETQ. CDR3 nucleotides: TGCGCCAGCAATGGAGAGCTTTCCTACGAGCAGTACTTC. Translating it yields CASNGELSYEQYF.

Ten or more counts support this clonotype. The V and J genes are TRBV6-5 and TRBJ2-3; 8 nucleotides line up with TRBD2. The CDR3 has 16 amino acids. The J segment lost 6 bases and the V segment lost 4 bases, leaving 12 bases of the junction unmatched. The V gene's germline CDR1 is MNHEY and CDR2 SVGAGI. As DNA, the CDR3 is TGTGCCAGCAGTTCAAAGGCAGCGGGAGCCTCGGATACGCAGTATTTT. It translates to CASSSKAAGASDTQYF.

The V call is TRBV25-1, the J call TRBJ1-2; TRBD1 might be the D (5 bases). The ends were cut back, 8 bases at V and 7 bases at J, with 14 bases in the middle. Germline V gene sequence: CDR1 MGHDK, CDR2 SYGVNS. CDR3 length equals 12 residues. CDR3 residues: CASFTVGRGYTF. The DNA for the CDR3 is TGTGCCAGCTTCACGGTGGGACGTGGCTACACCTTC.

This clonotype came up many times. This chain links TRBV7-3 with TRBJ2-1; D is possibly TRBD1 (6 bases). The CDR3 extends over 15 amino acids. CDR1 SGHTA and CDR2 FQGTGA come from the germline V gene. Trimming left V 6 bases short and J 1 base short, with 13 bases between. CDR3 protein: CASSLGTLSYNEQFF. The DNA of the CDR3 is TGTGCCAGCAGTTTGGGGACACTATCCTACAATGAGCAGTTCTTC.

This clonotype has a count of ten or more. This chain joins TRBV15 and TRBJ2-7; D is uncertain. This CDR3 contains 12 residues. CDR1 is LNHNV and CDR2 is YYDKDF in the germline V gene (reference sequence). V was clipped by 0 bases and J by 6 bases, with 6 bases between them. The CDR3: CATSRDRREQYF. The CDR3 DNA reads TGTGCCACCAGCAGAGATCGACGCGAGCAGTACTTC.

Regarding this clonotype: Its ends do not fully match the called genes, so a read error is possible. The chain carries TRBV20-1 and TRBJ2-2; TRBD1 agrees at 9 bases. CDR1 and CDR2 (germline): DFQATT, SNEGSKA (reference sequence). The CDR3 loop spans 15 amino acids. The CDR3 spells CCARDRDRDTGELFF. The CDR3 DNA sequence: TGCTGTGCTAGAGATCGGGACAGGGACACCGGGGAGCTGTTTTTT.

This clonotype has a count of ten or more. The chain couples TRBV24-1 to TRBJ2-1; tentatively, D is TRBD2 (5 bases). Trimming left V 0 bases short and J 8 bases short, with 19 bases between. The CDR3 has 17 amino acids. In germline, CDR1 is KGHDR, CDR2 SFDVKD. CDR3 nucleotides: TGTGCCACCAGTGATTTGCCCTCAGCTCGGGGTTTCGATGAGCAGTTCTTC. Translated: CATSDLPSARGFDEQFF.

This chain joins TRBV10-3 and TRBJ1-3, with TRBD1 identical over 8 bases. In germline, CDR1 is ENHRY, CDR2 SYGVKD. The length of the CDR3 is 19 residues. The J segment lost 1 base and the V segment lost 6 bases, leaving 17 bases of the junction unmatched. In nucleotides, the CDR3 is TGTGCCATCAGGCCCATGACAGGGGTTGCGATATTATCTGGAAACACCATATATTTT. It translates to CAIRPMTGVAILSGNTIYF.

This chain connects TRBV11-2 to TRBJ1-6, with a possible D match to TRBD1 (5 bases). V shed 5 bases and J shed 0 bases, with 8 bases lying between them. This CDR3 contains 15 residues. Germline values: CDR1 SGHAT, CDR2 FQNNGV. The CDR3 region is CASSLDISYNSPLHF. CDR3 nucleotide sequence: TGTGCCAGCAGCCTGGACATCTCCTATAATTCACCCCTCCACTTT.

The chain uses TRBV29-1 and TRBJ1-2; D is possibly TRBD1 (6 bases). V was trimmed by 3 bases and J by 7 bases, leaving 18 bases between them. This CDR3 contains 14 residues. Germline CDR1 SQVTM, CDR2 ANQGSEA. This CDR3 reads CSVDVRGAGAGYTF. In DNA form, the CDR3 reads TGCAGCGTTGATGTACGGGGGGCAGGAGCTGGCTACACCTTC.

This clonotype came up a few times. J is TRBJ2-1 and V is TRBV20-1, with 9 bases that match TRBD1. CDR1 and CDR2 from the germline V gene are DFQATT and SNEGSKA (reference sequence). The CDR3 has 14 residues. The junction had 10 bases not matched to a gene; V was cut back by 8 bases and J by 5 bases. CDR3 loop: CSSPDRGTHNEQFF. The CDR3 DNA sequence: TGCAGTTCCCCGGACAGGGGCACCCACAATGAGCAGTTCTTC.

This clonotype occurred many times. The CDR3 is CASSLDSLYGYTF. The CDR3, as DNA: TGTGCCAGCAGTCTAGACAGTCTCTATGGCTACACCTTC. The chain recombines TRBV12-3 or TRBV12-4 with TRBJ1-2, with a weak D call TRBD1 (5 bases). The CDR3 spans 13 residues. V lost 5 bases to trimming and J lost 4 bases, with 11 bases between them.

This clonotype occurred many times. The CDR3 is CASSIPSVNGDTQYF. CDR3 bases: TGTGCCAGCAGTATACCTAGCGTGAATGGAGATACGCAGTATTTT. V is TRBV12-3 or TRBV12-4 and J is TRBJ2-3; a weak D match, TRBD2 (6 bases). This CDR3 comprises 15 residues. The V end lost 5 bases, the J end lost 5 bases, and 17 bases lay between the germline ends.

The chain combines TRBV29-1 with TRBJ1-1; D remains unclear. V was shortened by 4 bases and J by 1 base, with 10 bases between the two germline ends. Per germline, CDR1 SQVTM and CDR2 ANQGSEA. The CDR3 totals 13 residues. CDR3 DNA sequence: TGCAGCGTTGGAGGGCGCGGGAACACTGAAGCTTTCTTT. It translates to CSVGGRGNTEAFF.

V and J are TRBV20-1 and TRBJ1-1; D may be TRBD1 (5 bases). V shed 2 bases and J shed 8 bases, with 9 bases lying between them. This CDR3 contains 11 residues. Looked up from germline, CDR1 is DFQATT and CDR2 is SNEGSKA (reference sequence). The CDR3 region is CSARPGLEAFF. The CDR3 region has the DNA TGCAGTGCTAGACCGGGACTCGAAGCTTTCTTT.

The sample holds many counts of this clonotype. CDR3 loop: CSVDGLGLARTDTQYF. In DNA form, the CDR3 reads TGCAGCGTTGACGGCCTAGGACTAGCCCGCACAGATACGCAGTATTTT. This rearrangement joins TRBV29-1 to TRBJ2-3, with 8 bases aligning to TRBD2. Germline V gives CDR1 SQVTM, CDR2 ANQGSEA. J lost 1 base, V lost 3 bases, and 9 bases had no gene match. The CDR3 loop spans 16 amino acids.

This clonotype was counted many times. This sequence joins TRBV7-2 and TRBJ2-3; 7 bases are a match to TRBD2. In germline, CDR1 is SGHTA, CDR2 FQGNSA. The V gene end was trimmed by 8 bases and the J gene end by 4 bases; junction bases not matched to a gene: 9. This CDR3 spans 14 amino acids. CDR3 sequence (DNA): TGTGCCAGCGGGAATACACTAGCGCCAGATACGCAGTATTTT. The encoded protein is CASGNTLAPDTQYF.

This clonotype showed up many times. This chain joins TRBV28 and TRBJ2-1; D is undetermined. Germline CDR1 reads MDHEN; CDR2 reads SYDVKM. Deletions cut 6 bases from V and 7 bases from J, with 4 bases between. This CDR3 contains 10 residues. The CDR3 is CASRNNEQFF. In nucleotides, the CDR3 is TGTGCCAGCAGAAATAATGAGCAGTTCTTC.